These T cell receptor beta chains were read from a single sample in a study of blood T cell repertoires in COVID-19. The repertoire was sequenced with immunoSEQ multiplex PCR; TCRdb's copy has only in-frame clones and lacks some. The top ten clones hold roughly 1.3% of a sample with roughly 320,000 clones, approximately 86% of them seen once. The material sequenced was peripheral blood. These receptors originate from a man in his sixties or seventies with acute or convalescent COVID-19. The CDR3 runs from the conserved cysteine through the conserved F or W. A D gene is named only where the DNA matches it firmly. Clone size, where shown, is once, few, many, or a class for clones that have expanded.

cdr3_length d_call clone_size j_call v_call cdr3_nt cdr3_aa
15 - - TRBJ2-5 TRBV15 TGTGCCACCAGCAGAGGGATCGGCAGCGAAGAGACCCAGTACTTC CATSRGIGSEETQYF
13 - once TRBJ2-1 TRBV29-1 TGCAGCGTTGTCGCGACGGGATCCAATGAGCAGTTCTTC CSVVATGSNEQFF
11 - - TRBJ1-1 TRBV28 TGTGCCAGCAGACAGAACACTGAAGCTTTCTTT CASRQNTEAFF
14 - - TRBJ2-7 TRBV18 TGTGCCAGCTCACTTCCGACAGCCTCCTACGAGCAGTACTTC CASSLPTASYEQYF
15 TRBD2 - TRBJ2-1 TRBV18 TGTGCCAGCTCAAGACTAGCGGGGGGGCAGGATGAGCAGTTCTTC CASSRLAGGQDEQFF
16 TRBD1 - TRBJ2-7 TRBV5-1 TGCGCCAGCAGCTTGCGACGACAGGGGGCAAGAGACGAGCAGTACTTC CASSLRRQGARDEQYF
16 TRBD1 - TRBJ2-7 TRBV27 TGTGCCAGCAGTTCGATCTGGGACAGGGTAGGCTACGAGCAGTACTTC CASSSIWDRVGYEQYF
15 - - TRBJ1-2 TRBV28 TGTGCCAGCAGTTTAAGAGGGGGTCGAGGCTATGGCTACACCTTC CASSLRGGRGYGYTF
14 TRBD1 once TRBJ1-1 TRBV3-1/TRBV3-2 TGTGCCAGCAGCCTTCAGGGGGTAGGGACTGAAGCTTTCTTT CASSLQGVGTEAFF
15 TRBD1 - TRBJ2-1 TRBV10-1 TGCGCCAGCAGTGACCGACAGGTTCAAACAGGGGGGCAGTTCTTC CASSDRQVQTGGQFF
14 TRBD1 - TRBJ1-1 TRBV9 TGTGCCAGCAGCGCGGACAGGGTTTTAACTGAAGCTTTCTTT CASSADRVLTEAFF
15 TRBD1 - TRBJ1-5 TRBV5-1 TGCGCCAGCAGCTTGGGACAGGGGGCGAATCAGCCCCAGCATTTT CASSLGQGANQPQHF
13 - few TRBJ2-1 TRBV14 TGTGCCAGCAGCCAAGTTAGGGGCAATGAGCAGTTCTTC CASSQVRGNEQFF
12 - - TRBJ2-5 TRBV3-1/TRBV3-2 TGTGCCAGCAGCCATGGGGGGGAGACCCAGTACTTC CASSHGGETQYF
15 TRBD1 - TRBJ2-7 TRBV6-2/TRBV6-3 TGTGCCAGCAGTCGCCTAAGGGGGCTGGGATACGAGCAGTACTTC CASSRLRGLGYEQYF
13 - - TRBJ1-1 TRBV28 TGTGCCAGTCAGGACAGTTTGAACACTGAAGCTTTCTTT CASQDSLNTEAFF
14 TRBD1 - TRBJ1-5 TRBV6-5 TGTGCCAGCAGGGGGGGACAGGCGGAGCAGCCCCAGCATTTT CASRGGQAEQPQHF
11 - - TRBJ2-7 TRBV25-1 TGTGCCAGCAGTGGGCGGAACGAGCAGTACTTC CASSGRNEQYF
14 - - TRBJ2-1 TRBV2 TGTGCCAGCAGTGAACGGGGATCCTACAATGAGCAGTTCTTC CASSERGSYNEQFF
15 - - TRBJ2-2 TRBV6-5 TGTGCCAGCACCCAGCTGACTGACTACACCGGGGAGCTGTTTTTT CASTQLTDYTGELFF
17 TRBD2 - TRBJ2-1 TRBV5-1 TGCGCCAGCAGCTTGAGGAGCGGGGGGGCCTCTTTAAATGAGCAGTTCTTC CASSLRSGGASLNEQFF
14 TRBD1 - TRBJ1-4 TRBV2 TGTGCCAGCAGAGGGGACAGGGGGAACGAAAAACTGTTTTTT CASRGDRGNEKLFF
13 - - TRBJ1-1 TRBV7-3 TGTGCCAGCAGCCCCGTTCCGAACACTGAAGCTTTCTTT CASSPVPNTEAFF
17 TRBD1 - TRBJ1-3 TRBV5-4 TGTGCCAGCAGCTTGGAGGGACAGGCGGCCTCTGGAAACACCATATATTTT CASSLEGQAASGNTIYF
15 TRBD2 - TRBJ2-5 TRBV5-1 TGCGCCAGCAGCTTCCGGGGGGGGACCGAAGAGACCCAGTACTTC CASSFRGGTEETQYF
13 - once TRBJ2-1 TRBV4-2 TGTGCCAGCAGCCAAGATCTTAACAGGGAGCAGTTCTTC CASSQDLNREQFF
15 TRBD2 - TRBJ2-1 TRBV6-5 TGTGCCAGCACCCCCCGGATAGCGGGAAACAATGAGCAGTTCTTC CASTPRIAGNNEQFF
13 TRBD2 - TRBJ2-1 TRBV6-5 TGTGCCAGCAGGGCGGGAGGAGGGAATGAGCAGTTCTTC CASRAGGGNEQFF
13 - - TRBJ1-1 TRBV7-2 TGTGCCAGCAGCTTCGACACGAACACTGAAGCTTTCTTT CASSFDTNTEAFF